Presented here are 23 T cell receptor beta chains from one specimen sequenced in a study of cytomegalovirus exposure and HLA in healthy donors. The study ran its PCR with 60 Vbeta and 13 Jbeta primers. Method: immunoSEQ multiplex PCR; TCRdb's copy keeps in-frame clones and lacks some. The profile shows roughly 170,000 clones, 83% of them singletons. The sequenced sample consisted of PBMCs. The source of these receptors is a man aged 45 to 65 in good health and CMV-seronegative.

The chain joins TRBV5-1 to TRBJ2-7, with 9 bases identical to TRBD1. This CDR3 spans 12 amino acids. In germline, CDR1 is SGHRS, CDR2 YFSETQ. Trimming at V came to 4 bases and at J to 5 bases, leaving 1 base not matched to a gene. The DNA of the CDR3 is TGCGCCAGCAGCCGGGACAGGGACGAGCAGTACTTC. This translates into CASSRDRDEQYF.

The V gene is TRBV10-3, the J gene TRBJ2-5; 8 nucleotides agree with TRBD1. V was clipped by 7 bases and J by 3 bases; unmatched bases: 7. Germline V gene sequence: CDR1 ENHRY, CDR2 SYGVKD. The CDR3 runs to 14 residues. The CDR3 sequence is CAIKGSTGEETQYF. The CDR3, as DNA: TGTGCCATCAAGGGGTCGACAGGGGAAGAGACCCAGTACTTC.

The chain joins TRBV7-2 to TRBJ1-2; 8 nucleotides align to TRBD1. The CDR3 is 14 residues long. CDR1 and CDR2 (germline): SGHTA, FQGNSA. The J segment lost 0 bases and the V segment lost 8 bases, leaving 5 bases of the junction unmatched. CDR3 loop: CASATGASNYGYTF. The CDR3 nucleotides read TGTGCCAGCGCGACAGGGGCATCTAACTATGGCTACACCTTC.

The chain employs TRBV6-5 and TRBJ1-2; TRBD1 matches at 8 bases. V lost 5 bases and J lost 7; bases outside the gene matches: 6. Germline CDR1 reads MNHEY; CDR2 reads SVGAGI. CDR3 size: 13 residues. CDR3 nucleotide sequence: TGTGCCAGCAGTCGACCTGGGACAGGTGGCTACACCTTC. Translated, it gives CASSRPGTGGYTF.

The chain has TRBV9 and TRBJ2-6, with 9 bases fitting TRBD1. The J segment lost 3 bases and the V segment lost 5 bases, leaving 12 bases of the junction unmatched. The CDR3 runs to 18 residues. The V gene's germline CDR1 is SGDLS and CDR2 YYNGEE. For the CDR3, the DNA is TGTGCCAGCAGTGTACAGAACAGGGGGCAGAGTGGGGCCAACGTCCTGACTTTC. Translated, it gives CASSVQNRGQSGANVLTF.

CDR3 DNA: TGTGCCAGCAGCCTGGACGGGGGGGAAGCTTTCTTT. Its translation: CASSLDGGEAFF. This chain uses TRBV7-8 with TRBJ1-1; the D gene is possibly TRBD1 (5 bases). This CDR3 spans 12 amino acids. Germline V gene sequence: CDR1 SGHVS, CDR2 FQNEAQ. The V end was cut by 5 bases, the J end by 8 bases, with 12 bases between.

The gene calls are TRBV18 and TRBJ2-5; TRBD2 might be the D (6 bases). CDR1 is KGHSH and CDR2 is LQKENI in the germline V gene. Trimming removed 1 base at V and 1 base at J, with 7 bases between. The length of the CDR3 is 14 residues. DNA for the CDR3: TGTGCCAGCTCACCACGGAGGGCCCAAGAGACCCAGTACTTC. This gives the protein CASSPRRAQETQYF. Combining the CDR3 with reference TRBV18 and TRBJ2-5 gives the whole variable domain NAGVMQNPRHLVRRRGQEARLRCSPMKGHSHVYWYRQLPEEGLKFMVYLQKENIIDESGMPKERFSAEFPKEGPSILRIQQVVRGDSAAYFCASSPRRAQETQYFGPGTRLLVL.

This rearrangement joins TRBV28 to TRBJ1-5; possible D gene TRBD1, 5 bases. With 7 bases removed from V and 8 bases from J, the gap between germline ends came to 18 bases. The length of the CDR3 is 14 residues. The germline gives CDR1 MDHEN, CDR2 SYDVKM. In DNA, the CDR3 is TGTGCCAGCACCAGATGGGCAGGAGGGGAGCCCCAGCATTTT. Its protein is CASTRWAGGEPQHF.

The rearrangement links TRBV30 to TRBJ1-2; D is unclear. The germline V gene encodes CDR1 GTSNPN and CDR2 SVGIG (reference sequence). Trimming took off 5 bases at V and 5 bases at J, with 15 bases between the two ends. The CDR3 has 13 amino acids. The CDR3 DNA sequence: TGTGCCTGGGCCAGGATCCCGGCTTATGGCTACACCTTC. As protein: CAWARIPAYGYTF.

V is TRBV7-2 and J is TRBJ1-5; TRBD1 agrees at 9 bases. CDR1 SGHTA and CDR2 FQGNSA come from the germline V gene. The CDR3 sequence is 15 residues long. The junction had 7 bases not matched to a gene; V was cut back by 6 bases and J by 4 bases. The CDR3 is CASRPAGQGNQPQHF. The CDR3 region has the DNA TGTGCCAGCAGGCCGGCGGGACAGGGAAATCAGCCCCAGCATTTT.

The CDR3: CASSFNPRYSGANVLTF. In DNA form, the CDR3 reads TGTGCCAGCAGCTTCAATCCCCGGTACTCTGGGGCCAACGTCCTGACTTTC. The chain is built from TRBV7-8 and TRBJ2-6, with D unresolved. V was shortened by 3 bases and J by 0 bases, with 12 bases between the two germline ends. Germline values: CDR1 SGHVS, CDR2 FQNEAQ. This CDR3 is built from 17 residues.

This sequence joins TRBV7-2 and TRBJ1-4; D gene ambiguous. V was cut by 5 bases and J by 8 bases, with 18 bases left in between. This CDR3 has 15 residues. In germline, CDR1 is SGHTA, CDR2 FQGNSA. The chain's CDR3 is CASSLLVGVGEKLFF. In nucleotides, the CDR3 is TGTGCCAGCAGCCTCCTAGTCGGGGTCGGCGAAAAACTGTTTTTT.

This chain uses TRBV10-3 with TRBJ2-5, with 8 bases fitting TRBD1. J lost 5 bases, V lost 3 bases, and 2 bases had no gene match. Germline-derived CDR1 and CDR2 are ENHRY and SYGVKD. The CDR3 consists of 13 residues. In DNA, the CDR3 is TGTGCCATCAGTGATACAGGGGGGGAGACCCAGTACTTC. Protein sequence: CAISDTGGETQYF.

The chain carries TRBV7-2 and TRBJ2-7, with 10 bases identical to TRBD1. Per the germline V gene, CDR1 is SGHTA and CDR2 is FQGNSA. Trimming removed 5 bases from V and 0 bases from J; junction bases left unmatched: 7. This CDR3 is 16 amino acids long. CDR3 sequence: CASSRRDRGPSYEQYF. The CDR3 DNA is TGTGCCAGCAGCCGACGGGACAGGGGCCCCTCCTACGAGCAGTACTTC.

V is TRBV7-2 and J is TRBJ2-1, with 15 bases lining up with TRBD2. Germline V gene data show CDR1 as SGHTA and CDR2 as FQGNSA. This CDR3 has 17 amino acids. Germline trimming cut 1 base from V and 8 bases from J; bases unmatched to any gene: 6. CDR3 bases: TGTGCCAGCAGCTTAGAGCGGACTAGCGGGGGGGTGGATGAGCAGTTCTTC. Encoded protein: CASSLERTSGGVDEQFF.

The chain carries TRBV9 and TRBJ2-3, with 8 positions matching TRBD1. CDR3 length: 17 residues. V lost 3 bases to trimming and J lost 0 bases; unmatched junction nucleotides: 9. The germline CDR1 and CDR2 sequences are SGDLS and YYNGEE. The CDR3 spells CASSALLQGGSTDTQYF. In nucleotides, the CDR3 is TGTGCCAGCAGCGCCCTATTACAGGGGGGCAGCACAGATACGCAGTATTTT. Full variable domain (outside the CDR3, taken from reference TRBV9 and TRBJ2-3): DSGVTQTPKHLITATGQRVTLRCSPRSGDLSVYWYQQSLDQGLQFLIQYYNGEERAKGNILERFSAQQFPDLHSELNLSSLELGDSALYFCASSALLQGGSTDTQYFGPGTRLTVL.

The CDR3 sequence is CASSSDRGLIDTQYF. DNA for the CDR3: TGTGCCAGTAGTTCTGACAGGGGCCTCATAGATACGCAGTATTTT. The chain employs TRBV19 and TRBJ2-3; 8 bases align to TRBD1. The ends lost 5 bases at V and 5 bases at J; junction bases unmatched: 9. Germline V gene sequence: CDR1 LNHDA, CDR2 SQIVND (reference sequence). This CDR3 region has 15 residues.

The chain recombines TRBV5-1 with TRBJ1-1; D is possibly TRBD1 (6 bases). Germline values: CDR1 SGHRS, CDR2 YFSETQ. The CDR3 is 13 amino acids. V was shortened by 4 bases and J by 7 bases, with 14 bases between the two germline ends. For the CDR3, the DNA is TGCGCCAGCAGCCCGAATTCACAGGGTGAAGCTTTCTTT. It is translated as CASSPNSQGEAFF.

The V gene is TRBV4-2, the J gene TRBJ2-1; D may be TRBD1 (5 bases). CDR1 is LGHNA and CDR2 is YNFKEQ in the germline V gene. The V end was cut by 1 base, the J end by 1 base, with 17 bases between. This CDR3 spans 18 amino acids. The CDR3 sequence: CASSQVPPGQGSYNEQFF. The CDR3, as DNA: TGTGCCAGCAGCCAAGTCCCACCAGGGCAGGGTTCCTACAATGAGCAGTTCTTC.

V and J are TRBV14 and TRBJ2-1; TRBD2 might be the D (5 bases). CDR3 size: 18 residues. CDR1 is SGHDN and CDR2 is FVKESK in the germline V gene. Trimming left V 0 bases short and J 3 bases short, with 18 bases between. The CDR3 nucleotides are TGTGCCAGCAGCCAAGATATGGCTACCCGGAGGTTCTACAATGAGCAGTTCTTC. Residues: CASSQDMATRRFYNEQFF. Combining the CDR3 with reference TRBV14 and TRBJ2-1 gives the whole variable domain EAGVTQFPSHSVIEKGQTVTLRCDPISGHDNLYWYRRVMGKEIKFLLHFVKESKQDESGMPNNRFLAERTGGTYSTLKVQPAELEDSGVYFCASSQDMATRRFYNEQFFGPGTRLTVL.

This chain uses TRBV5-1 with TRBJ2-7, with D possibly matching TRBD2 (5 bases). Germline V gene data show CDR1 as SGHRS and CDR2 as YFSETQ. V lost 4 bases, J lost 1 base, and 18 bases lay in between. CDR3 length: 16 residues. DNA for the CDR3: TGCGCCAGCAGCCCTACTAGGACGGTCGTTTCCTACGAGCAGTACTTC. Translating it yields CASSPTRTVVSYEQYF. Together with reference TRBV5-1 and TRBJ2-7, the CDR3 gives the full variable domain: KAGVTQTPRYLIKTRGQQVTLSCSPISGHRSVSWYQQTPGQGLQFLFEYFSETQRNKGNFPGRFSGRQFSNSRSEMNVSTLELGDSALYLCASSPTRTVVSYEQYFGPGTRLTVT.

The chain's CDR3 is CASSVRLNTGELFF. The CDR3 DNA reads as TGTGCCAGCAGCGTTAGACTGAACACCGGGGAGCTGTTTTTT. J is TRBJ2-2 and V is TRBV9; D uncertain. V was trimmed by 2 bases and J by 1 base, leaving 6 bases between them. The CDR3 extends over 14 amino acids. Germline V gives CDR1 SGDLS, CDR2 YYNGEE.

This chain uses TRBV5-6 with TRBJ2-2, with TRBD2 matching over 15 bases. Trimming at V came to 4 bases and at J to 4 bases, leaving 5 bases not matched to a gene. The CDR3 consists of 17 residues. Germline CDR1 is SGHDT and CDR2 is YYEEEE. The CDR3 bases are TGTGCCAGCAGCCTAAGGACTAGCGGGGGGGCCACCGGGGAGCTGTTTTTT. This translates into CASSLRTSGGATGELFF.